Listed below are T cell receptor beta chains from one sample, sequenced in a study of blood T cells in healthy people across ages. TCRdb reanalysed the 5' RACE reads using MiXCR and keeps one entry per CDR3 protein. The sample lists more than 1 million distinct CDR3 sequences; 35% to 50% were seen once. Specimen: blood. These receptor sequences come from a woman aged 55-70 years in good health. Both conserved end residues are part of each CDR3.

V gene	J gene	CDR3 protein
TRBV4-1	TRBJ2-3	CASSQVGRDTQYF
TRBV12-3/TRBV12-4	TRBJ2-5	CASSYAQGAKETQYF
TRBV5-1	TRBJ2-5	CASSSGTSETQYF
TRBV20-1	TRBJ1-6	CSARSRISYNSPLHF
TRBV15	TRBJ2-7	CATSRAARGYEQYF
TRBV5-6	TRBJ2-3	CASSYRVPDTQYF
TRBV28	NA	CASSLYLAGGPNEQYF
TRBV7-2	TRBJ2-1	CASSQDSYNEQFF
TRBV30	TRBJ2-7	CAWRTGAGEQYF
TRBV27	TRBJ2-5	CASSPPPSGAAVGETQYF
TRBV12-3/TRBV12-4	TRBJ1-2	CASSLQGPNYGYTF
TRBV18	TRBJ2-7	CAGSPSLTGSYEQYF
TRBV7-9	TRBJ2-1	CASSLGGLAGMRGEQFF
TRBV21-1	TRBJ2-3	CASPNSPGTGLCTDTQYF
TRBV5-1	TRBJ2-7	CTSRIEGVYEQYF
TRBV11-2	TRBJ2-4	CASSTTGLNIQYF
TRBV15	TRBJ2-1	CATSRSLATGYNEQFF
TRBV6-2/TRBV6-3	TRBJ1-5	CASSYGSGGGNNQPQHF
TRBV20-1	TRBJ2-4	CSARDPSGAGEQYF
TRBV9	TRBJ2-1	CASSVEVADNEQFF
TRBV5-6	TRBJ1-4	CASSLGTANEKLFF
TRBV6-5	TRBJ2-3	CASSYGLATSTDTQYF
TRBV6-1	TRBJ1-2	CASSEAAPGTINGGYTF
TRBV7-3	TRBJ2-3	CASSNSGGMTDTQYF
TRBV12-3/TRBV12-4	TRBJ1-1	CASSFFIADRMNTEAFF
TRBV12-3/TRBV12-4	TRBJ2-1	CASKIDSLSYNEQFF
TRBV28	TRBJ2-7	CASSATTAQYF
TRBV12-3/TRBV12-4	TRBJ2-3	CASSFTGDGTDTQYF
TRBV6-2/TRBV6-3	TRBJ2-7	CVSSYQPQRTSGSSYEQYF
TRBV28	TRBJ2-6	CASSRANVLTF
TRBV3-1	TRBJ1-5	CASSQDRGSNQPQHF
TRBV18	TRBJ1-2	CASSPKTNRGYTF
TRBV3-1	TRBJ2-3	CASSQGRGRGDTQYF
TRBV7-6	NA	CASSIRDGRFYNEQYF
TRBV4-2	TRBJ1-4	CASSQDMGTPTNEKLFF
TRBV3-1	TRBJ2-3	CASSGGLAGSVGDTQYF
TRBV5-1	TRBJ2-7	CASSLQGMSYEQYF
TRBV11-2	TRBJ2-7	CASSPSSGSFYEQYF
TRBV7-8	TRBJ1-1	CASSLARGANTEAFF
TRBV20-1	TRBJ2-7	CSAPWNSGMREQYF
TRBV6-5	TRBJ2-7	CASSYGTGHSYEQYF
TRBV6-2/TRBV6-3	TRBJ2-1	CASSPTDNEQFF
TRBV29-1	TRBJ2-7	CSVELRRYEQYF
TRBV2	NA	CASSEYGGRTYEQYF
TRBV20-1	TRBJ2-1	CSVRQSSYNEQFF
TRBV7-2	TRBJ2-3	CASSFGLAGAVGNTQYF
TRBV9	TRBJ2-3	CASSGPGAPTDTQYF
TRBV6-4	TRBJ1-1	CASSAGRDTEAFF
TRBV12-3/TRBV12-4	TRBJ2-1	CTSSRVSGRSSYNERYF